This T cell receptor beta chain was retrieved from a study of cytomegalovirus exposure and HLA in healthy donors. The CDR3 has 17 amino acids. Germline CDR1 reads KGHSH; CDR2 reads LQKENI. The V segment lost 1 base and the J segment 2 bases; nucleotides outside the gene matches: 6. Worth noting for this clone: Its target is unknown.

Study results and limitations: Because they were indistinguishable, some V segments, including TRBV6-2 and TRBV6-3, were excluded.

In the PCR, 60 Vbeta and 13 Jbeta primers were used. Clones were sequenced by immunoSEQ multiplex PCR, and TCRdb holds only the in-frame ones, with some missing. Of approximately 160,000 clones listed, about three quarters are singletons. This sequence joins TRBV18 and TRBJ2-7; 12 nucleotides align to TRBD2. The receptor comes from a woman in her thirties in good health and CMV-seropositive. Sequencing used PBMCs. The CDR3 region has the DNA TGTGCCAGCTCACCACTGACTAGCGGGAGTCCCGCCTACGAGCAGTACTTC. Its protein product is CASSPLTSGSPAYEQYF.